A single sample is the source of the 19 T cell receptor beta chains below, sequenced in a study of blood T cell repertoires in COVID-19. TCRdb keeps only in-frame clones here, not all; method: immunoSEQ multiplex PCR. The repertoire consists of around 190,000 clones, with 83% occurring once and the leading ten covering over 1.5%. Material: peripheral blood. These receptors originate from a human donor in a cohort sampled during active COVID-19.

The chain carries TRBV3-1 (or the pseudogene TRBV3-2) and TRBJ2-3; 8 bases are shared with TRBD1. This CDR3 is 16 amino acids long. After removal of 4 bases from V and 1 base from J, the junction contained 7 bases not matched to a gene. In germline, CDR1 is LGHDT, CDR2 YNNKEL (reference sequence). The CDR3 bases are TGTGCCAGCAGCCCCCGGACAGGGACCGGCACAGATACGCAGTATTTT. Its protein product is CASSPRTGTGTDTQYF.

The chain links TRBV24-1 to TRBJ2-3; a possible D gene is TRBD1 (5 bases). The CDR3 has 11 amino acids. V lost 6 bases to trimming and J lost 6 bases, with 6 bases between them. The germline V gene has CDR1 KGHDR and CDR2 SFDVKD. CDR3 region: CATSYRDTQYF. CDR3 coding DNA: TGTGCCACCAGTTACAGGGATACGCAGTATTTT.

This rearrangement joins TRBV19 to TRBJ2-7; 10 bases are shared with TRBD1. Germline assignment: CDR1 LNHDA and CDR2 SQIVND (reference sequence). J lost 3 bases, V lost 7 bases, and 12 bases had no gene match. This CDR3 has 16 residues. The CDR3 DNA reads TGTGCCAGTACCGAGGGACCGGGACAGGGGCGCTACGAGCAGTACTTC. Translation gives CASTEGPGQGRYEQYF.

This clone was counted once. The gene calls are TRBV18 and TRBJ1-4; the match to TRBD1 covers 8 bases. Germline CDR1 is KGHSH and CDR2 is LQKENI. CDR3 size: 15 residues. V gave up 5 bases and J gave up 8 bases; unmatched junction bases: 10. The DNA for the CDR3 is TGTGCCAGCTCATCTGGACAGGGCCTCAGGGAAAAACTGTTTTTT. Its translation: CASSSGQGLREKLFF.

About this clone itself: A read error may account for a junction end that differs from germline. This rearrangement joins TRBV7-7 to TRBJ1-1; no definite D call. This CDR3 is 13 amino acids long. Germline CDR1 reads SSHAT; CDR2 reads FNYEAQ (reference sequence). The CDR3 region is CASSQHLNTEAFF. In nucleotides, the CDR3 is TGTGCTAGCAGTCAACACCTGAACACTGAAGCTTTCTTT.

The J gene is TRBJ2-6, the V gene TRBV7-2; D gene uncertain. Trimming removed 5 bases from V and 0 bases from J, with 14 bases in between. The CDR3 loop spans 17 amino acids. Germline V gene sequence: CDR1 SGHTA, CDR2 FQGNSA. In nucleotides, the CDR3 is TGTGCCAGCAGCCGCAATTCAGGTGTCTCTGGGGCCAACGTCCTGACTTTC. It is translated as CASSRNSGVSGANVLTF.

The rearrangement uses TRBV4-3 and TRBJ1-2; possibly TRBD1 for D (6 bases). V lost 1 base and J lost 2, with 11 bases in between. Germline V lookup: CDR1 LGHNA, CDR2 YSLEER. The CDR3 totals 15 residues. The DNA for the CDR3 is TGCGCCAGCAGCCAAGGTCCAGGGGCCAACTATGGCTACACCTTC. It translates to CASSQGPGANYGYTF.

The chain is built from TRBV6-2 or TRBV6-3 and TRBJ2-3, with D perhaps matching TRBD2 (5 bases). V was pared by 0 bases and J by 2 bases, with 9 bases between. The germline gives CDR1 MNHEY, CDR2 SVGEGT. The CDR3 extends over 15 amino acids. The CDR3 sequence: CASSYSRGNTDTQYF. The CDR3 coding sequence is TGTGCCAGCAGTTACTCCCGGGGAAACACAGATACGCAGTATTTT.

The rearrangement joins TRBV9 to TRBJ2-7, with D unclear. The CDR3 extends over 14 amino acids. Between the trimmed V and J ends, which lost 0 bases and 2 bases, there was a span of 9 bases. The germline CDR1 and CDR2 sequences are SGDLS and YYNGEE. In nucleotides, the CDR3 is TGTGCCAGCAGCGTAGATCAGTACCCCTACGAGCAGTACTTC. It encodes CASSVDQYPYEQYF.

The chain links TRBV7-6 to TRBJ1-6, with 7 bases aligning to TRBD1. Germline-derived CDR1 and CDR2 are SGHVS and FNYEAQ. The J segment lost 3 bases and the V segment lost 4 bases, leaving 3 bases of the junction unmatched. The CDR3 sequence is 15 residues long. The CDR3, as DNA: TGTGCCAGCAGCTCTCGGGACAGCTATAATTCACCCCTCCACTTT. Protein sequence: CASSSRDSYNSPLHF.

This clone has a single count. The chain recombines TRBV11-2 with TRBJ1-1; 12 bases fit TRBD1. The CDR3 extends over 19 amino acids. In germline, CDR1 is SGHAT, CDR2 FQNNGV. V lost 1 base, J lost 7 bases, and 16 bases stayed unmatched. CDR3 in DNA: TGTGCCAGCAGCTTAGCTACCGGGACAGGGGGCGCGGTGGAAAGTGAAGCTTTCTTT. This encodes CASSLATGTGGAVESEAFF. The full variable domain, its missing parts supplied by reference TRBV11-2 and TRBJ1-1, is EAGVAQSPRYKIIEKRQSVAFWCNPISGHATLYWYQQILGQGPKLLIQFQNNGVVDDSQLPKDRFSAERLKGVDSTLKIQPAKLEDSAVYLCASSLATGTGGAVESEAFFGQGTRLTVV.

This chain connects TRBV5-8 to TRBJ1-6; the match to TRBD1 covers 8 bases. The V gene's germline CDR1 is SGHTS and CDR2 YDEGEE. The CDR3 is made up of 14 amino acids. V was pared by 2 bases and J by 9 bases, with 4 bases of the junction left unmatched. CDR3: CASSFDRGSSPLHF. The DNA of the CDR3 is TGTGCCAGCAGCTTTGACAGGGGCAGTTCACCCCTCCACTTT.

This rearrangement joins TRBV6-4 to TRBJ2-1, with TRBD2 identical over 8 bases. CDR3 length equals 15 residues. Trimming took 2 bases from V and 6 from J; bases not matched to a gene: 6. Germline V lookup: CDR1 MRHNA, CDR2 SNTAGT. The chain's CDR3 is CASSDGLAGRNEQFF. As DNA, the CDR3 is TGTGCCAGCAGTGACGGACTAGCCGGGCGCAATGAGCAGTTCTTC.

The chain couples TRBV6-2 or TRBV6-3 to TRBJ2-2, with 14 bases matching TRBD2. Germline-derived CDR1 and CDR2 are MNHEY and SVGEGT. This CDR3 comprises 15 residues. Trimming at V came to 5 bases and at J to 4 bases, leaving 0 bases not matched to a gene. In DNA form, the CDR3 reads TGTGCCAGCAGTGGGACTAGCGGGAGCACCGGGGAGCTGTTTTTT. Amino acid sequence: CASSGTSGSTGELFF.

J is TRBJ1-3 and V is TRBV6-5; tentatively, D is TRBD1 (6 bases). The germline V gene encodes CDR1 MNHEY and CDR2 SVGAGI. The CDR3 has 14 residues. V gave up 8 bases and J gave up 0 bases, with 11 bases separating them. The CDR3 region has the DNA TGTGCCAGCGGCTTACAGGGCTCTGGAAACACCATATATTTT. It translates to CASGLQGSGNTIYF.

V usage is TRBV12-3 or TRBV12-4 and J usage is TRBJ1-2; D possibly corresponds to TRBD1 (5 bases). The V end was cut by 6 bases, the J end by 7 bases, with 15 bases between. CDR3 length: 13 amino acids. The CDR3 spells CASRGLISGGYTF. CDR3 coding DNA: TGTGCCAGCAGGGGACTCATATCGGGTGGCTACACCTTC.

In its sample, this clone was seen once. The chain combines TRBV4-3 with TRBJ2-7; D might be TRBD2 (6 bases). V was trimmed by 1 base and J by 7 bases, leaving 17 bases between them. CDR3 length: 15 residues. Looked up from germline, CDR1 is LGHNA and CDR2 is YSLEER. The CDR3 DNA is TGCGCCAGCAGCCAAGTAGCGGTAGAGGCCAATGAGCAGTACTTC. Translating it yields CASSQVAVEANEQYF.

This clone occurred once. This rearrangement joins TRBV5-1 to TRBJ2-7; a possible D gene is TRBD1 (6 bases). This CDR3 has 11 residues. Per germline, CDR1 SGHRS and CDR2 YFSETQ. V dropped 7 bases and J dropped 4 bases, with 9 bases sitting between them. The CDR3 nucleotides are TGCGCCAGCCGGACAGAATACGAGCAGTACTTC. Protein: CASRTEYEQYF.

V gene TRBV6-5 combines with J gene TRBJ2-7, with 7 bases fitting TRBD2. Trimming removed 8 bases from V and 2 bases from J; junction bases left unmatched: 9. Germline V gene sequence: CDR1 MNHEY, CDR2 SVGAGI. The CDR3 is 14 amino acids. The CDR3 loop reads CASGAGGRAYEQYF. The CDR3 DNA reads TGTGCCAGCGGGGCTGGGGGGAGGGCCTACGAGCAGTACTTC.